This T cell receptor (beta chain) was obtained from a study of PD-1 blockade in classical Hodgkin lymphoma. Whole-study findings and limits: Any patient who commenced nivolumab under 1 year after ASCT was excluded. Relapsed/refractory patients reportedly had the lowest baseline TCR diversity, below newly diagnosed patients, who were below healthy donors. Significant TCR diversity gains by C4D1 occurred in CD4+ but not CD8+ cells.

Of note for this clone: Its antigen remains unidentified.

Generated by immunoSEQ multiplex PCR, the TCRdb table keeps only in-frame clones and is missing some. The table lists approximately 24,000 clones, about 86% of them singletons. The time point is: cycle 4 day 1 (C4D1), after more than five weeks of nivolumab. Relapses following autologous stem cell transplantation were seen in all patients, with brentuximab vedotin exposure varying. The V gene lost 5 bases and the J gene lost 0 bases, with 13 bases spanning the gap. Germline CDR1 is MRHNA and CDR2 is SNTAGT. The CDR3 is 16 amino acids. The sequence came from a human donor with classical Hodgkin lymphoma. This chain joins TRBV6-4 and TRBJ2-2; a possible D gene is TRBD2 (7 bases). The specimen comprised peripheral blood mononuclear cells (PBMCs), sampled before the fourth cycle of nivolumab. In DNA form, the CDR3 reads TGTGCCAGCAGTCCTCGGGGGGCCTCGAACACCGGGGAGCTGTTTTTT. It translates to CASSPRGASNTGELFF.